The 8 T cell receptor beta chains below were found in one sample sequenced in a study of control samples from healthy donors and cancer patients (dated by TCRdb to between 2020 and 2021). Library preparation was by the immunoSEQ multiplex PCR assay. TCRdb retrieved this table from immuneACCESS and kept in-frame rearrangements only. Not all clones are present; in checked studies, unresolved V genes account for under half, and no reason is known for the remainder. This sample's records show around 190,000 clones. The biggest ten clones account for roughly 2% of the sample. What was sequenced was blood. The receptors come from a woman aged 25 to 39 in good health.

V usage is TRBV20-1 and J usage is TRBJ1-1; a possible D gene is TRBD1 (6 bases). Germline CDR1 and CDR2: DFQATT and SNEGSKA (reference sequence). The CDR3 spans 11 residues. The germline V and J ends were trimmed by 6 bases and 7 bases, with 12 bases remaining between them. The CDR3 is CSAPGTFEAFF. CDR3 bases: TGCAGTGCGCCAGGGACATTTGAAGCTTTCTTT.

This rearrangement joins TRBV20-1 to TRBJ1-5; TRBD1 is a possible D gene (6 bases). Trimming shortened V by 3 bases and J by 7 bases, and 10 bases separated the two germline ends. The CDR3 has 12 residues. Germline values: CDR1 DFQATT, CDR2 SNEGSKA (reference sequence). CDR3 sequence reads: CSASGGSQPQHF. The CDR3 DNA is TGCAGTGCTAGTGGGGGCAGCCAGCCCCAGCATTTT.

With respect to this clone: Relative to the germline gene, one junction end is altered; a read error may explain this. V usage is TRBV7-7 and J usage is TRBJ2-5; 10 positions agree with TRBD2. The CDR3 totals 16 residues. CDR1 is SSHAT and CDR2 is FNYEAQ in the germline V gene (reference sequence). CDR3 sequence (DNA): TGTGCTAGCAGCTTAGCGTCTGGACTAGCGGCCGAGACCCAGTACTTC. Translated, it gives CASSLASGLAAETQYF.

This chain connects TRBV28 to TRBJ1-1; TRBD1 is a possible D gene (6 bases). Germline loops: CDR1 MDHEN, CDR2 SYDVKM. Trimming left V 3 bases short and J 4 bases short, with 15 bases between. This CDR3 has 15 residues. CDR3 DNA sequence: TGTGCCAGCAGTTTTTGGGGGGGCGCAGGCACTGAAGCTTTCTTT. This sequence encodes CASSFWGGAGTEAFF.

The chain joins TRBV6-5 to TRBJ2-3, with 7 positions matching TRBD2. Losses at the gene ends were 4 bases for V and 1 base for J; bases not matched to a gene: 5. Germline CDR1 and CDR2: MNHEY and SVGAGI. The CDR3 runs 15 residues. For the CDR3, the DNA is TGTGCCAGCAGTTCCCCTGCGGGGGGCACAGATACGCAGTATTTT. It codes for CASSSPAGGTDTQYF.

CDR3 DNA: TGTGCCAGCAGCTTATCGGGAGCCAAAAACATTCAGTACTTC. Encoded protein: CASSLSGAKNIQYF. The chain uses TRBV7-2 and TRBJ2-4; D gene ambiguous. The CDR3 consists of 14 residues. Germline CDR1 and CDR2: SGHTA and FQGNSA. Trimming took 2 bases from V and 0 from J, leaving 5 bases between them. Supplemented by reference TRBV7-2 and TRBJ2-4, the full variable domain reads GAGVSQSPSNKVTEKGKDVELRCDPISGHTALYWYRQSLGQGLEFLIYFQGNSAPDKSGLPSDRFSAERTGGSVSTLTIQRTQQEDSAVYLCASSLSGAKNIQYFGAGTRLSVL.

V and J are TRBV5-8 and TRBJ1-1, with 7 bases matching TRBD1. The junction had 4 bases not matched to a gene; V was cut back by 1 base and J by 1 base. The CDR3 runs 15 residues. CDR1 and CDR2 from the germline V gene are SGHTS and YDEGEE. The CDR3 spells CASSLRGTANTEAFF. The CDR3 region has the DNA TGTGCCAGCAGCTTGCGCGGGACAGCGAACACTGAAGCTTTCTTT.

The V gene is TRBV6-6, the J gene TRBJ2-7; D unresolved. Germline V lookup: CDR1 MNHNY, CDR2 SVGAGI (reference sequence). V dropped 6 bases and J dropped 2 bases, with 8 bases sitting between them. The CDR3 has 12 residues. CDR3 sequence reads: CASSLRAYEQYF. The CDR3 DNA is TGTGCCAGCAGCTTACGTGCCTACGAGCAGTACTTC.